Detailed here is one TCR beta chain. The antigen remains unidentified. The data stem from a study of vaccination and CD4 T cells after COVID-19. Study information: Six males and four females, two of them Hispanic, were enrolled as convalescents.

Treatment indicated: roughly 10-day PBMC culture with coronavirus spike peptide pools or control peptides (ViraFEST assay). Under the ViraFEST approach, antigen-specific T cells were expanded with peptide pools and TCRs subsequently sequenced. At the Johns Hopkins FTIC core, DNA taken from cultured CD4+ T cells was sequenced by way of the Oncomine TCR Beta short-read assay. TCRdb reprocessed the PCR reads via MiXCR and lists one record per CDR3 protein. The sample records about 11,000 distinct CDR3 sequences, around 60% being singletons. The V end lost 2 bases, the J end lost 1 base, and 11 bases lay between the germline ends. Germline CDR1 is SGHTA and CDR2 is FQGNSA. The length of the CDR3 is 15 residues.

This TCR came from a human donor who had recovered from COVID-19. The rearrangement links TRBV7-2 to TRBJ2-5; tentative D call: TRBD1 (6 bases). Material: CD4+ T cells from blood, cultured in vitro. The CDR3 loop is CASSLIRGPQETQYF. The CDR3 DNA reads TGTGCCAGCAGCTTAATCAGGGGACCCCAAGAGACCCAGTACTTC.